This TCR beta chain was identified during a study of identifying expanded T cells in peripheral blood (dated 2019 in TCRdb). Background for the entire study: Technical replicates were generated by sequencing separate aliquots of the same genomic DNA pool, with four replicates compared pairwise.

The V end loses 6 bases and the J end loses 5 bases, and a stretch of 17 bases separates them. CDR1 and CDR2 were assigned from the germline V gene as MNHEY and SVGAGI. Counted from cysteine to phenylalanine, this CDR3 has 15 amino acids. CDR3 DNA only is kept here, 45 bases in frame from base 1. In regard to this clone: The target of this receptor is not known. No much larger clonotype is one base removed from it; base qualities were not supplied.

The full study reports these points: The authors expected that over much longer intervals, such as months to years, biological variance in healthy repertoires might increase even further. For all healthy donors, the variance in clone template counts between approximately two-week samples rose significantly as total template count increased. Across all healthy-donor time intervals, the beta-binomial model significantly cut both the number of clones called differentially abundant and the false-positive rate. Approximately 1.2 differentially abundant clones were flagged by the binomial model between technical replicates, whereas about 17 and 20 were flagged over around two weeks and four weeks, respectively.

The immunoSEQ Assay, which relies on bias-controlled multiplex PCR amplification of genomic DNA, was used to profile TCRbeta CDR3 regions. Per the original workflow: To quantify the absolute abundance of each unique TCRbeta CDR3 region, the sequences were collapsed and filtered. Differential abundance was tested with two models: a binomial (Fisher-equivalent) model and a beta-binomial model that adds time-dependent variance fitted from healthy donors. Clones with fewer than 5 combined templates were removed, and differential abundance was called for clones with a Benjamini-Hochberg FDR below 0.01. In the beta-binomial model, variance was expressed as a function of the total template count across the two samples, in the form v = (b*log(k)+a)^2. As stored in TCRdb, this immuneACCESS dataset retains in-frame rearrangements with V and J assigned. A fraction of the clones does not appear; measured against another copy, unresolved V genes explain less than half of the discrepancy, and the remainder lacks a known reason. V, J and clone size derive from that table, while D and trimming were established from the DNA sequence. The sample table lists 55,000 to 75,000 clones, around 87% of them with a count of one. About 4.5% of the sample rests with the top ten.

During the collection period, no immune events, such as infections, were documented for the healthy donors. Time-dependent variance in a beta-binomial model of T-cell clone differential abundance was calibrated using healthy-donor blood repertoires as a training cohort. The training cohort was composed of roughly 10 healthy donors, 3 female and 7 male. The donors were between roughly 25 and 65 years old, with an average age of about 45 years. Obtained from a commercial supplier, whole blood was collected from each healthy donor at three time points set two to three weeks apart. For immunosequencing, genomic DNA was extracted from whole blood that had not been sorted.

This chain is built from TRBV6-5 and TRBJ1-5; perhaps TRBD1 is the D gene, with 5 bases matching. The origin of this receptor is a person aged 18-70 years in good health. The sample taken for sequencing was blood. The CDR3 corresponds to CASRQGTDYYQPQHF. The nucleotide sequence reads TGTGCCAGCAGGCAAGGGACGGATTACTATCAGCCCCAGCATTTT.